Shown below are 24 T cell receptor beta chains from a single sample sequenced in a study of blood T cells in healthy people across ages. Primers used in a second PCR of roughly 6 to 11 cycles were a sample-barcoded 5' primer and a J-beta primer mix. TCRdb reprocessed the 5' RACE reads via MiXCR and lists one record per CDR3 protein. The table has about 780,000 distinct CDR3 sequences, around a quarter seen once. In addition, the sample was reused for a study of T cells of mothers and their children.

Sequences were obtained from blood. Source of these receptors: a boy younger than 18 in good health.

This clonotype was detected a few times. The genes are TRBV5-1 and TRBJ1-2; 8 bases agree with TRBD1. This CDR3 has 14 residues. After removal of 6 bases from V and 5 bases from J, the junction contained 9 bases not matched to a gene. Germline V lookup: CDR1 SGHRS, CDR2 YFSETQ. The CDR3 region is CASTGQGSVYGYTF. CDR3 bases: TGCGCCAGCACCGGACAGGGTTCAGTGTATGGCTACACCTTC.

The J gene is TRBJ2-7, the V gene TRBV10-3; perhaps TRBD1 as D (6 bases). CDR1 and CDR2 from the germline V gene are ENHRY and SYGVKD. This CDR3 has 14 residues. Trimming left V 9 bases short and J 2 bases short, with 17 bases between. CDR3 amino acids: CAIAGTLGAYEQYF. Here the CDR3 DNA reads TGTGCCATAGCCGGGACATTGGGGGCCTACGAGCAGTACTTC.

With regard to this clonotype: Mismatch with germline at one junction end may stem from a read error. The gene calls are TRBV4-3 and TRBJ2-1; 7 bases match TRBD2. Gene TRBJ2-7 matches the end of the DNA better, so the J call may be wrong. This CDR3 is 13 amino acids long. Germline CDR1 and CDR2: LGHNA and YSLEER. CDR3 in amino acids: CASGQDSGGAQYF. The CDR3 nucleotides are TGCGCCAGCGGCCAAGATTCGGGAGGCGCGCAGTACTTC.

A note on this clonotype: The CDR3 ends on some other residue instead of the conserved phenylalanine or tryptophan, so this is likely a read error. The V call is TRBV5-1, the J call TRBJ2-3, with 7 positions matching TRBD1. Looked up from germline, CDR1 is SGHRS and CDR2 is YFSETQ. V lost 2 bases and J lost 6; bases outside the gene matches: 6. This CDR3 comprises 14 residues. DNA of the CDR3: TGCGCCAGCAGCTTCGGGACAGTCAAGGATACGCAGTATTCT. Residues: CASSFGTVKDTQYS.

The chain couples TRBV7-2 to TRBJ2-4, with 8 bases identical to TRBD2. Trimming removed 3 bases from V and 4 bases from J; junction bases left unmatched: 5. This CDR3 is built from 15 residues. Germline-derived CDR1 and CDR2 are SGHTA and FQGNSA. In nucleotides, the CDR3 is TGTGCCAGCAGCTTCGGCGGGGGGAAAAAAAACATTCAGTACTTC. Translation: CASSFGGGKKNIQYF.

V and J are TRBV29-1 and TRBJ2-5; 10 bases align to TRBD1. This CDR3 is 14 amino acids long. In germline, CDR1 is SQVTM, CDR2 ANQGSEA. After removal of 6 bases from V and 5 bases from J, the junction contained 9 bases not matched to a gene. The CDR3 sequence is CSVTSGTGDETQYF. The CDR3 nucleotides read TGCAGCGTGACTTCTGGGACAGGGGACGAGACCCAGTACTTC.

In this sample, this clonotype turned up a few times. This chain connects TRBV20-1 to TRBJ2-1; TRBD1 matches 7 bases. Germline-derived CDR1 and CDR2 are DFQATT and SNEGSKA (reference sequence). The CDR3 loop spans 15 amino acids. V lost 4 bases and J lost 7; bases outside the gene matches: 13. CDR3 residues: CSAIDRVIPTNEQFF. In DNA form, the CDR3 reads TGCAGTGCTATTGACAGGGTGATTCCTACAAATGAGCAGTTCTTC.

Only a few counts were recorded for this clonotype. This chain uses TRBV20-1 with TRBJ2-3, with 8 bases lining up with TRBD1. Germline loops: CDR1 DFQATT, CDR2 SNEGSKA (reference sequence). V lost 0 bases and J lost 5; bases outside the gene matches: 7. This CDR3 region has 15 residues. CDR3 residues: CSARELAGGVDTQYF. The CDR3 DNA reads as TGCAGTGCTAGAGAACTAGCAGGGGGCGTAGATACGCAGTATTTT.

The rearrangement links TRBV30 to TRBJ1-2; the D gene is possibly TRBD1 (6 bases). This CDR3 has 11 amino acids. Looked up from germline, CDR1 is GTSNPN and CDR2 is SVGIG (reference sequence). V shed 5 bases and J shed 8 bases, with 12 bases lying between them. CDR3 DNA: TGTGCCTGGGACAGGTCCGGGGGCTACACCTTC. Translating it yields CAWDRSGGYTF. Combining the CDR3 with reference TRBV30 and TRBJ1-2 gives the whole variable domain SQTIHQWPATLVQPVGSPLSLECTVEGTSNPNLYWYRQAAGRGLQLLFYSVGIGQISSEVPQNLSASRPQDRQFILSSKKLLLSDSGFYLCAWDRSGGYTFGSGTRLTVV.

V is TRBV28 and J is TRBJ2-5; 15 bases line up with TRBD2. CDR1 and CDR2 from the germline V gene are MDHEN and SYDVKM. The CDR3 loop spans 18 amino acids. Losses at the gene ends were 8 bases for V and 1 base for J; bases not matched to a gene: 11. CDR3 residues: CASLGTSGGRGGQETQYF. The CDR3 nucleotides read TGTGCCAGCCTTGGGACTAGCGGGGGGAGAGGGGGCCAAGAGACCCAGTACTTC. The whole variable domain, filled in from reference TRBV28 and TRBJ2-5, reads DVKVTQSSRYLVKRTGEKVFLECVQDMDHENMFWYRQDPGLGLRLIYFSYDVKMKEKGDIPEGYSVSREKKERFSLILESASTNQTSMYLCASLGTSGGRGGQETQYFGPGTRLLVL.

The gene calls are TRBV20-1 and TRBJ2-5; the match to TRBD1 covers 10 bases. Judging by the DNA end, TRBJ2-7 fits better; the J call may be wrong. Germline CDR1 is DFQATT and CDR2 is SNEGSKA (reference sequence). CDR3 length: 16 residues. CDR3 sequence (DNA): TGCAGTGCTAGAGGAGCGTCGGGACAGGGGCTCAACGAGCAGTACTTC. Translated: CSARGASGQGLNEQYF.

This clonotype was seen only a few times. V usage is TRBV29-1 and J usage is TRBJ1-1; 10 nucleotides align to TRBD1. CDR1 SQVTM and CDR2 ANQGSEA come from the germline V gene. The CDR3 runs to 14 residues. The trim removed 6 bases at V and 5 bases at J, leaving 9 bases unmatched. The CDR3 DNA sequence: TGCAGCGTCCGGACAGGGGGAGAGGGGACTGAAGCTTTCTTT. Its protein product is CSVRTGGEGTEAFF.

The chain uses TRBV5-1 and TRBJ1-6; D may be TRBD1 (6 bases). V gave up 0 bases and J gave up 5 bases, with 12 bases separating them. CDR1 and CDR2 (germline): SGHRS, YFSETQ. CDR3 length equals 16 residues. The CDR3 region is CASSLVGGFDNSPLHF. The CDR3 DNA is TGCGCCAGCAGCTTGGTAGGGGGGTTCGATAATTCACCCCTCCACTTT.

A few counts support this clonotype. This chain's CDR3 is CASSYSNSQPQHF. The DNA for the CDR3 is TGTGCCAGCAGTTACTCCAATTCTCAGCCCCAGCATTTT. The rearrangement joins TRBV6-5 to TRBJ1-5; D gene ambiguous. Germline V CDR1 and CDR2: MNHEY, SVGAGI. V was cut by 0 bases and J by 6 bases, with 6 bases left in between. This CDR3 has 13 amino acids.

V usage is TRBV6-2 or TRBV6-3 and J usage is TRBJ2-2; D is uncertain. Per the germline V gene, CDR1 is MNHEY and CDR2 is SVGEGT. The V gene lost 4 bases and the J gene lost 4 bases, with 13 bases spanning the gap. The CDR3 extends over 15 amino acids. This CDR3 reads CASSSDAPGTGELFF. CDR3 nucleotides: TGTGCCAGCAGTTCGGATGCCCCGGGCACCGGGGAGCTGTTTTTT.

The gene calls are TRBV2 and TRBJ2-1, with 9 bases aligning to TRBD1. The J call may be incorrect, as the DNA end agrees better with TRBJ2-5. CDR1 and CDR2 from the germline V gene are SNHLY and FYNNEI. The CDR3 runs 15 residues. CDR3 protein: CASSTQGARGETQYF. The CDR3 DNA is TGTGCCAGCAGCACACAGGGGGCGAGGGGAGAGACCCAGTACTTC.

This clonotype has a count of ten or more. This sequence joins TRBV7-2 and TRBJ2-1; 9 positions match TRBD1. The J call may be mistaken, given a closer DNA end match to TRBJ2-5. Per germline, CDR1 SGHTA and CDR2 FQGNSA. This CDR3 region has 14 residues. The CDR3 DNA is TGTGCCAGCAGCAGAACAGGGGGCCGAGAGACCCAGTACTTC. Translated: CASSRTGGRETQYF.

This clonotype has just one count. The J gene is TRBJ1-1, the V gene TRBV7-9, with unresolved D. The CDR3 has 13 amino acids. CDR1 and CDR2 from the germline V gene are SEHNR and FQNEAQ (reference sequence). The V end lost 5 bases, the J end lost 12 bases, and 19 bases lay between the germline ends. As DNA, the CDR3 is TGTGCCAGCAGCGCCGAGGAGGGAGGGCGATCTTTCTTT. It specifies CASSAEEGGRSFF.

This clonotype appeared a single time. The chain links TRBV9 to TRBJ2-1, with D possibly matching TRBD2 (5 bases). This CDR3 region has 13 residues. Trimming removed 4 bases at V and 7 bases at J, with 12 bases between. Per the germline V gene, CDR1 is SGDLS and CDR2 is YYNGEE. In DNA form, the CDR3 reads TGTGCCAGCAGCCAGGACGGGAAAAATGAGCAGTTCTTC. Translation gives CASSQDGKNEQFF.

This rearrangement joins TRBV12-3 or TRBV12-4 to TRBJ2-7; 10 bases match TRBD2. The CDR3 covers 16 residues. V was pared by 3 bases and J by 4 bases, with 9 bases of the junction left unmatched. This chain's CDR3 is CASSFFSGGGGYEQYF. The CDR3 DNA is TGTGCCAGCAGTTTTTTCAGCGGGGGGGGTGGATACGAGCAGTACTTC.

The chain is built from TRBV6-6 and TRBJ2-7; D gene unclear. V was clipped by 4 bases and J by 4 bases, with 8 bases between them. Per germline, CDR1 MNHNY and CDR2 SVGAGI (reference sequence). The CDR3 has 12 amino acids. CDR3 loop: CASSFTHYEQYF. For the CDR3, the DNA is TGTGCCAGCAGTTTCACCCATTACGAGCAGTACTTC.

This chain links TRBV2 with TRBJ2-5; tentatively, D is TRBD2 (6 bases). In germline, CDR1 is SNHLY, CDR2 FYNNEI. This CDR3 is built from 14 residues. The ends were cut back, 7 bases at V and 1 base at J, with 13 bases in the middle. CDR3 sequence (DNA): TGTGCCAGCAATCGGGAGAGCGGCCAAGAGACCCAGTACTTC. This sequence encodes CASNRESGQETQYF.

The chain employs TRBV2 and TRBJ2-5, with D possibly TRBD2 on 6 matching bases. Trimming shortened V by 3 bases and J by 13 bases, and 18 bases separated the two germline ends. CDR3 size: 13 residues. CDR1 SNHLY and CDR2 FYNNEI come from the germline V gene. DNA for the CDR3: TGTGCCAGCAGTGATTTAGCGGATCCTGGCGGGTACTTC. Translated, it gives CASSDLADPGGYF.

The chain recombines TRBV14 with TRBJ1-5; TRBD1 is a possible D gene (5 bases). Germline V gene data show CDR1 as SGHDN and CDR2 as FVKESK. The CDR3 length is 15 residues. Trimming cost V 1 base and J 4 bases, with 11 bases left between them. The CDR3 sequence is CASSQGGAANQPQHF. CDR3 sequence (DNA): TGTGCCAGCAGCCAAGGGGGCGCGGCTAATCAGCCCCAGCATTTT.